The following is a T cell receptor beta chain sequence with its context. This sample was taken from a study of shared clonotypes between healthy human individuals. Naive CD8 cells lacked CD45RO and underwent positive selection for CCR7, leaving out terminally differentiated effector memory CD45RA+ cells. The table came from immunoSEQ multiplex PCR; TCRdb's copy has only in-frame clones and leaves some out. Of about 2 million clones listed, about 95% are singletons. The CDR3 covers 14 residues. The germline CDR1 and CDR2 sequences are SEHNR and FQNEAQ (reference sequence). V lost 2 bases to trimming and J lost 6 bases, with 14 bases between them.

The origin of this receptor is a man between 18 and 29 years old in good health. Sequences were obtained from naive CD8+ T cells sorted from blood. This chain links TRBV7-9 with TRBJ2-7; D assignment may be TRBD1 or TRBD2 (6 bases each). The DNA of the CDR3 is TGTGCCAGCAGCTTACACCCGGGGGCGGGCGAGCAGTACTTC. Its translation is CASSLHPGAGEQYF.